The T cell receptor beta chain described here comes from a study of T cells in Graves' hyperthyroidism and ophthalmopathy. Overall study: Before any treatment, at initial diagnosis, peripheral blood was collected.

At least 3 on the Clinical Activity Score was recorded for ophthalmopathy patients, who also had NOSPECS grade at least 4 and duration under 3 months. Patients with uncontrolled infections, other autoimmune diseases, pregnancy or lactation were excluded. In making diagnoses, clinical symptoms, serum thyroxine and TRAb, thyroid ultrasound and orbital computed tomography were all used. This CDR3 is 14 amino acids long. Germline V gives CDR1 LNHDA, CDR2 SQIVND (reference sequence). TCR beta CDR3 region amplification was performed from RNA transcripts. With the HTBI primer set, the TCR CDR3 went through a first round of RT-PCR. TCRdb called the multiplex PCR reads again in MiXCR, with one record for every CDR3 protein. The sample contains about 410,000 distinct CDR3 sequences, around 15% of which appear only once.

The gene calls are TRBV19 and TRBJ2-7; a possible D gene is TRBD1 (5 bases). The last part of the DNA fits TRBJ2-1 better; the J call may be wrong. The TCR originated in a man aged 18 to 30 with Graves' ophthalmopathy. The sequencing input was blood. The CDR3 loop is CASSYTGYTYEQFF. Here the CDR3 DNA reads TGTGCCAGTAGTTACACAGGATATACCTACGAGCAGTTCTTC.